Listed here is a single T cell receptor (beta chain). Its target is unknown. The data were taken from a study of T cell responses to AZD1222 COVID-19 vaccine. Study conclusions and caveats: The CD4 TCRs associated with vaccination extended across spike and predominated at 160-218 and 743-854. Among AZD1222 vaccinees, only six or seven were seropositive at baseline. Epitopes outside B.1.351 and B.1.1.7 mutated regions reportedly drew nearly half of spike TCRs.

Data came from immunoSEQ multiplex PCR; TCRdb stores just in-frame clones and leaves some out. The table includes over 85,000 clones, around 81% detected once. V was cut by 0 bases and J by 7 bases, with 18 bases left in between. This CDR3 is 16 amino acids long. The germline V gene encodes CDR1 SGHDN and CDR2 FVKESK. The source material was peripheral blood, sampled on day 0 of AZD1222 vaccination. The V and J genes are TRBV14 and TRBJ1-1; a possible D gene is TRBD1 (6 bases). The sequence was obtained from an adult in good health. The CDR3 DNA sequence: TGTGCCAGCAGCCAAGATGGGAACAGGGTTAACGGTGAAGCTTTCTTT. Protein sequence: CASSQDGNRVNGEAFF. Looking up the rest from reference TRBV14 and TRBJ1-1 gives the full variable domain: EAGVTQFPSHSVIEKGQTVTLRCDPISGHDNLYWYRRVMGKEIKFLLHFVKESKQDESGMPNNRFLAERTGGTYSTLKVQPAELEDSGVYFCASSQDGNRVNGEAFFGQGTRLTVV.